These 28 T cell receptor beta chains were sequenced from one sample in a study of Ad26.COV2.S vaccination and SARS-CoV-2 variants. As to treatment: over 15 received Ad26.COV2.S at low or high dose, single or two shots; 5 received placebo; per-sample allocation not given. Day 63 following the first vaccine or placebo injection was when the samples were taken. TCRdb's table, derived via immunoSEQ multiplex PCR, lists solely in-frame clones and lacks some. Among about 390,000 clones listed, around nine tenths were seen once. The sequencing used peripheral blood, collected in a trial of Ad26.COV2.S vaccine versus placebo. Receptors were obtained from a person aged 18-65 years who received the Ad26.COV2.S COVID-19 vaccine or a placebo.

The rearrangement links TRBV10-2 to TRBJ1-6; tentatively, D is TRBD1 (5 bases). Germline V gene sequence: CDR1 WSHSY, CDR2 SAAADI. The CDR3 sequence is 14 residues long. The ends were cut back, 5 bases at V and 10 bases at J, with 15 bases in the middle. CDR3 sequence reads: CASSTIGVGSPLHF. In DNA, the CDR3 is TGCGCCAGCAGTACTATAGGGGTCGGCTCACCCCTCCACTTT.

The chain combines TRBV6-2 or TRBV6-3 with TRBJ1-1; TRBD1 might be the D (6 bases). The V gene's germline CDR1 is MNHEY and CDR2 SVGEGT. V shed 6 bases and J shed 1 base, with 12 bases lying between them. The CDR3 is made up of 14 amino acids. The CDR3 DNA sequence: TGTGCCAGCAGCACCGACAGGACGAACACTGAAGCTTTCTTT. It encodes CASSTDRTNTEAFF.

The rearrangement uses TRBV10-1 and TRBJ2-2; D ambiguous. CDR1 is WNHNN, CDR2 SYGVQD, per germline (reference sequence). V lost 2 bases to trimming and J lost 6 bases, with 7 bases between them. The CDR3 sequence is 13 residues long. CDR3 sequence: CASSEQQSGELFF. The CDR3 DNA reads as TGCGCCAGCAGTGAGCAGCAGTCCGGGGAGCTGTTTTTT.

In its sample, this clone was seen once. V usage is TRBV6-5 and J usage is TRBJ2-2; 7 bases agree with TRBD1. J lost 6 bases, V lost 0 bases, and 4 bases had no gene match. The CDR3 totals 15 residues. Germline V gene data show CDR1 as MNHEY and CDR2 as SVGAGI. CDR3 residues: CASSYSIQGAGELFF. The CDR3 bases are TGTGCCAGCAGTTACTCAATCCAGGGGGCCGGGGAGCTGTTTTTT.

The gene calls are TRBV28 and TRBJ1-1, with D unresolved. The CDR3 totals 16 residues. Germline V gene sequence: CDR1 MDHEN, CDR2 SYDVKM. Trimming pared 5 bases from V and 1 base from J, leaving 17 bases between. CDR3 nucleotide sequence: TGTGCCAGCAGTCCCGGGCGGTACCGGAAGAACACTGAAGCTTTCTTT. It codes for CASSPGRYRKNTEAFF.

The V gene is TRBV6-2 or TRBV6-3, the J gene TRBJ1-5; D not resolved. Germline loops: CDR1 MNHEY, CDR2 SVGEGT. V was pared by 6 bases and J by 7 bases, with 19 bases between. This CDR3 spans 15 amino acids. CDR3 nucleotide sequence: TGTGCCAGCAGCCCACCCGAAAGGGAACGGCAGCCCCAGCATTTT. This gives the protein CASSPPERERQPQHF.

V usage is TRBV7-9 and J usage is TRBJ2-3; 13 positions agree with TRBD2. The germline gives CDR1 SEHNR, CDR2 FQNEAQ (reference sequence). The V and J ends lost 2 bases and 1 base, in that order; junction bases with no gene match: 9. There are 19 residues in the CDR3. CDR3 amino acids: CASSLPQLAGGTGTDTQYF. DNA of the CDR3: TGTGCCAGCAGCTTACCTCAACTAGCGGGGGGGACTGGCACAGATACGCAGTATTTT. Drawing the rest from reference TRBV7-9 and TRBJ2-3, the complete variable domain is DTGVSQNPRHKITKRGQNVTFRCDPISEHNRLYWYRQTLGQGPEFLTYFQNEAQLEKSRLLSDRFSAERPKGSFSTLEIQRTEQGDSAMYLCASSLPQLAGGTGTDTQYFGPGTRLTVL.

This rearrangement joins TRBV12-5 to TRBJ2-3; no clear D. The CDR3 length is 10 residues. The germline V gene has CDR1 LGHNT and CDR2 FRNRAP. V shed 5 bases and J shed 5 bases, with 2 bases lying between them. The chain's CDR3 is CASGVDTQYF. CDR3 DNA sequence: TGTGCTAGTGGTGTAGATACGCAGTATTTT.

The rearrangement uses TRBV6-1 and TRBJ2-1, with D unresolved. Germline CDR1 reads MNHNS; CDR2 reads SASEGT. V lost 3 bases and J 8 bases, leaving 8 bases between the germline ends. This CDR3 contains 12 residues. The CDR3 region has the DNA TGTGCCAGCAGTGAGGGTCTGGATGAGCAGTTCTTC. This gives the protein CASSEGLDEQFF.

This clone was picked up a small number of times. The chain carries TRBV14 and TRBJ2-3; D might be TRBD1 or TRBD2, each matching 5 bases. Trimming cost V 3 bases and J 5 bases, with 15 bases left between them. The CDR3 loop spans 15 amino acids. Germline CDR1 reads SGHDN; CDR2 reads FVKESK. The CDR3 sequence is CASSHQIGAGDTQYF. CDR3 sequence (DNA): TGTGCCAGCAGCCACCAGATCGGGGCAGGAGATACGCAGTATTTT.

The chain uses TRBV10-3 and TRBJ2-7, with D tentatively TRBD1 (5 bases). The germline CDR1 and CDR2 sequences are ENHRY and SYGVKD. This CDR3 has 13 amino acids. V was trimmed by 2 bases and J by 4 bases, leaving 9 bases between them. The CDR3 region has the DNA TGTGCCATCAGTGAGGGGGCGCCTTACGAGCAGTACTTC. Encoded protein: CAISEGAPYEQYF.

The rearrangement joins TRBV19 to TRBJ1-5, with unresolved D. Trimming took 3 bases from V and 2 from J, leaving 14 bases between them. The CDR3 spans 16 residues. Looked up from germline, CDR1 is LNHDA and CDR2 is SQIVND (reference sequence). This CDR3 is CASSILGSPGNQPQHF. CDR3 bases: TGTGCCAGTAGTATTCTGGGCAGCCCGGGCAATCAGCCCCAGCATTTT.

The rearrangement joins TRBV6-4 to TRBJ2-4; D unclear. Germline lookup yields CDR1 MRHNA and CDR2 SNTAGT. CDR3 length: 14 amino acids. V lost 6 bases and J 10 bases, leaving 19 bases between the germline ends. CDR3 protein: CASRRGVGIFIQYF. The DNA for the CDR3 is TGTGCCAGCAGGCGCGGCGTGGGGATTTTTATTCAGTACTTC.

Worth noting for this clone: The same CDR3 arises from other DNA sequences in this sample as well. The chain is built from TRBV27 and TRBJ1-2, with 7 bases matching TRBD1. The V gene end was trimmed by 4 bases and the J gene end by 2 bases; junction bases not matched to a gene: 1. The CDR3 totals 13 residues. Germline V CDR1 and CDR2: MNHEY, SMNVEV (reference sequence). This chain's CDR3 is CASSYRGNYGYTF. The CDR3 region has the DNA TGTGCCAGCAGTTACAGGGGAAACTATGGCTACACCTTC.

This rearrangement joins TRBV4-2 to TRBJ2-3; a possible D gene is TRBD2 (5 bases). The V gene's germline CDR1 is LGHNA and CDR2 YNFKEQ. CDR3 size: 15 residues. The V end was cut by 0 bases, the J end by 2 bases, with 9 bases between. The CDR3 here is CASSQEQRFTDTQYF. In DNA, the CDR3 is TGTGCCAGCAGCCAAGAACAGCGGTTCACAGATACGCAGTATTTT.

The genes are TRBV6-5 and TRBJ1-6; 7 nucleotides match TRBD1. The CDR3 extends over 15 amino acids. V dropped 5 bases and J dropped 7; count of bases not matched to a gene: 8. The germline gives CDR1 MNHEY, CDR2 SVGAGI. CDR3 amino acids: CASSKSGTVNSPLHF. The CDR3 nucleotides read TGTGCCAGCAGTAAATCCGGGACAGTCAATTCACCCCTCCACTTT.

This chain connects TRBV4-3 to TRBJ1-4; a possible D gene is TRBD1 (5 bases). The length of the CDR3 is 14 residues. CDR1 and CDR2 (germline): LGHNA, YSLEER. Trimming took 2 bases from V and 10 from J, leaving 14 bases between them. The CDR3 protein is CASSQQGVGRKLFF. The CDR3 DNA sequence: TGCGCCAGCAGCCAACAGGGTGTTGGGCGAAAACTGTTTTTT.

This clone occurred a few times. V gene TRBV7-8 combines with J gene TRBJ1-1, with D possibly being TRBD1 (5 bases). The germline gives CDR1 SGHVS, CDR2 FQNEAQ. CDR3 length: 13 residues. Trimming cost V 5 bases and J 7 bases, with 14 bases left between them. The CDR3 region has the DNA TGTGCCAGCAGCCACGACAGAGAAGATGAAGCTTTCTTT. It is translated as CASSHDREDEAFF.

The J gene is TRBJ1-1, the V gene TRBV11-2; D unresolved. CDR3 size: 12 residues. V shed 1 base and J shed 5 bases, with 5 bases lying between them. In germline, CDR1 is SGHAT, CDR2 FQNNGV. The CDR3 DNA is TGTGCCAGCAGCTTAGGGTGGACTGAAGCTTTCTTT. Amino acids: CASSLGWTEAFF.

The table lists this clone with a count of one. This rearrangement joins TRBV11-2 to TRBJ1-4; D is uncertain. The CDR3 length is 15 residues. Trimming removed 5 bases from V and 8 bases from J, with 18 bases in between. Germline CDR1 and CDR2: SGHAT and FQNNGV. The DNA of the CDR3 is TGTGCCAGCAGCCGTAATCCCGATACGGGGGAAAAACTGTTTTTT. Translation gives CASSRNPDTGEKLFF. Full variable domain (missing parts from reference TRBV11-2 and TRBJ1-4): EAGVAQSPRYKIIEKRQSVAFWCNPISGHATLYWYQQILGQGPKLLIQFQNNGVVDDSQLPKDRFSAERLKGVDSTLKIQPAKLEDSAVYLCASSRNPDTGEKLFFGSGTQLSVL.

This sequence joins TRBV19 and TRBJ1-4; D unclear. This CDR3 has 15 amino acids. Germline V CDR1 and CDR2: LNHDA, SQIVND (reference sequence). With 3 bases removed from V and 5 bases from J, the gap between germline ends came to 13 bases. The CDR3 DNA sequence: TGTGCCAGTAGTATCCTAATGGGCGGGAATGAAAAACTGTTTTTT. Protein product: CASSILMGGNEKLFF.

The chain joins TRBV4-1 to TRBJ1-2; D remains ambiguous. The CDR3 consists of 15 residues. V was clipped by 2 bases and J by 5 bases, with 15 bases between them. Germline V CDR1 and CDR2: MGHRA, YSYEKL. The CDR3 nucleotides read TGCGCCAGCAGCCAAAATCCGGGGTTGAGTTATGGCTACACCTTC. Residues: CASSQNPGLSYGYTF.

The chain combines TRBV5-1 with TRBJ2-7; 8 bases align to TRBD2. J was trimmed by 3 bases and V by 0 bases; bases with no gene match: 11. The germline CDR1 and CDR2 sequences are SGHRS and YFSETQ. This CDR3 is built from 17 residues. The CDR3 sequence: CASSLGSVGGGFYEQYF. In nucleotides, the CDR3 is TGCGCCAGCAGCTTGGGAAGTGTTGGCGGGGGGTTCTACGAGCAGTACTTC.

V usage is TRBV2 and J usage is TRBJ2-7, with a possible D match to TRBD2 (6 bases). The germline gives CDR1 SNHLY, CDR2 FYNNEI. This CDR3 is 12 amino acids long. V lost 6 bases to trimming and J lost 5 bases, with 11 bases between them. The chain's CDR3 is CASRGGRNEQYF. The CDR3 region has the DNA TGTGCCAGCAGGGGGGGACGAAACGAGCAGTACTTC.

The chain links TRBV21-1 to TRBJ1-2; the DNA was not used to check the table's D call, TRBD1. TRBV21-1 is deemed a pseudogene. The CDR3 extends over 16 amino acids. The DNA for the CDR3 is TGTGCCAGCAGCAGGGTCTGGACAGGGCTTAACTATGGCTACACCTTC. It specifies CASSRVWTGLNYGYTF.

The count of this clone is one. The chain couples TRBV18 to TRBJ1-6; 7 bases fit TRBD1. There are 15 residues in the CDR3. Trimming cost V 6 bases and J 8 bases; bases outside gene matches: 10. Germline CDR1 KGHSH, CDR2 LQKENI. CDR3 in DNA: TGTGCCAGCTCCGATGATGGGACAGTCCATTCACCCCTCCACTTT. It is translated as CASSDDGTVHSPLHF.

This sequence joins TRBV7-6 and TRBJ2-3, with TRBD2 identical over 7 bases. This CDR3 is built from 17 residues. CDR1 is SGHVS and CDR2 is FNYEAQ in the germline V gene. With V trimmed by 5 bases and J by 2 bases, 13 bases remained unmatched. Written as DNA, the CDR3 is TGTGCCAGCAGCCCTTTCCGTGGGGGGGGAACCACAGATACGCAGTATTTT. This gives the protein CASSPFRGGGTTDTQYF.

This sequence joins TRBV12-3 or TRBV12-4 and TRBJ1-1; unclear D gene. This CDR3 spans 13 amino acids. V was cut by 3 bases and J by 0 bases, with 5 bases left in between. Here the CDR3 reads CASSFFVNTEAFF. The CDR3 nucleotides read TGTGCCAGCAGTTTTTTTGTGAACACTGAAGCTTTCTTT.